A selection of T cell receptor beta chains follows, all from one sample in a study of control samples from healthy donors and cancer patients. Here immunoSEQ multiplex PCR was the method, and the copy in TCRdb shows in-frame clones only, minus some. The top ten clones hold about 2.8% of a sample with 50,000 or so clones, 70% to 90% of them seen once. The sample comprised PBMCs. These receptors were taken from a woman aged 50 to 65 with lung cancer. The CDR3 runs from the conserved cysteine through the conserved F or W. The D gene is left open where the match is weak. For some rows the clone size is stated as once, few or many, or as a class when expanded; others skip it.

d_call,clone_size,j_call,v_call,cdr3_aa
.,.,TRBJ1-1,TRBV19,CASSGSYGNTEAFF
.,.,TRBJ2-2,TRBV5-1,CASSPGTANTGELFF
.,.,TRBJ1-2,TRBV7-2,CASSPTPGRRANYGYTF
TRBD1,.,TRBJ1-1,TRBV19,CASEKQGTNTEAFF
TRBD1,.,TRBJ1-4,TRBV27,CASSLSFPGQFNEKLFF
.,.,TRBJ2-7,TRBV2,CASSVEVYEQYF
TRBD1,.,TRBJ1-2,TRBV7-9,CASSSGTDYGYTF
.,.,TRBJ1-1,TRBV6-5,CASSYWVEDTEAFF
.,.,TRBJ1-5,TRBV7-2,CASSSNAISNQPQHF
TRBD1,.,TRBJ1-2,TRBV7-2,CASSVTGGNGYTF
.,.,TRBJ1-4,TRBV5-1,CASRPQGSSNEKLFF
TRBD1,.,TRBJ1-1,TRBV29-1,CSADRGIAEAFF
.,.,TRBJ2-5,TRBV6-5,CASSYGTTLQETQYF
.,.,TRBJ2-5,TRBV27,CASSYGYPQETQYF
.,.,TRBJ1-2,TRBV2,CASSVYGNYGYTF
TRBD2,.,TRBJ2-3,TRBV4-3,CASSQGTSGGRDTQYF
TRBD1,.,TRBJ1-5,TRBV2,CASTRTGLYQPQHF
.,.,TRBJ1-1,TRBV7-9,CASSLGRLNTEAFF
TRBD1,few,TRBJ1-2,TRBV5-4,CASSSGTGDYGYTF
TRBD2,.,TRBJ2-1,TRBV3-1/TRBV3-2,CASSLGGGALNEQFF
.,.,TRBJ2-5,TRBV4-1,CASSQVLAGKETQYF
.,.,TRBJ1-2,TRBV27,CATGGNDYGYTF
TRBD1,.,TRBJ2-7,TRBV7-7,CASSAGTGGYEQYF
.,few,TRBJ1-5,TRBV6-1,CASSEGMGMNQPQHF
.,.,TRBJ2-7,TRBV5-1,CASSLGQGGHEQYF
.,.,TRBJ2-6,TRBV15,CATSPQTVGGVSGANVLTF
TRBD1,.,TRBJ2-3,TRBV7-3,CASSLSKSGTGISDTQYF
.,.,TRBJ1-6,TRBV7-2,CASSPLGMGKALHF
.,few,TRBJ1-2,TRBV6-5,CASSYRRGFANYGYTF
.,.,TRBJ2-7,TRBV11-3,CASSLEQLYEQYF
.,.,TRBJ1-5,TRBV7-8,CASSPSPNQPQHF
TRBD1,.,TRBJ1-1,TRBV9,CASSVTTGGLGTEAFF
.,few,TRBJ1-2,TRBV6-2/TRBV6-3,CASSYIGYGYTF
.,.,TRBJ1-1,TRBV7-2,CASSFRGGPVTEAFF
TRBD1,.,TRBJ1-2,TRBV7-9,CASSELGQGAQPYYGYTF
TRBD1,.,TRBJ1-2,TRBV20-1,CSASGGGYTF
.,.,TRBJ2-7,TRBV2,CATSVRGPGYEQYF
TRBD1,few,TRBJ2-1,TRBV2,CASRNQGVYNEQFF
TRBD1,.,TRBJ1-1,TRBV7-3,CASSLSTGAGTFF
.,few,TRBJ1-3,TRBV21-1,CVGGSSGNTIYF
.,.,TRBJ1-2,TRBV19,CASSIKKVLYGYTF
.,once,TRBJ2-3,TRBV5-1,CASNNQGPSTDTQYF
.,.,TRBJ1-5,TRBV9,CASSVDPNQPQHF
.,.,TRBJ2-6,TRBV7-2,CASSLWAVSGANVLTF